These T cell receptor beta chains were read from a single sample in a study of blood T cell repertoires in COVID-19. Only in-frame clones appear in the TCRdb table, and some are missing; sequencing was by immunoSEQ multiplex PCR. The sample consists of approximately 300,000 clones, approximately 85% of them appearing once. Sequenced material: PBMCs or T cells enriched from blood (not recorded which). Source of these receptors: a woman aged 25-40 years who had recovered from COVID-19. Both conserved end residues are part of each CDR3. The order of the fields is V gene, clone size, J gene, D gene, CDR3 DNA, CDR3 protein. The D gene is left open where the match is weak. Where a row states a size, it is once, few, many or the class of an expanded clone; other rows omit it.

V gene: TRBV15; clone size: -; J gene: TRBJ1-5; D gene: -; CDR3 DNA: TGTGCCACCAGCAGAGACCTTGGACAGACGGATGGTAGCCCCCAGCATTTT; CDR3 protein: CATSRDLGQTDGSPQHF
V gene: TRBV10-3; clone size: -; J gene: TRBJ1-3; D gene: TRBD1; CDR3 DNA: TGTGCCATCAGTGCTAGACAGGGGACCCTCTCTGGAAACACCATATATTTT; CDR3 protein: CAISARQGTLSGNTIYF
V gene: TRBV30; clone size: -; J gene: TRBJ2-7; D gene: TRBD2; CDR3 DNA: TGTGCCTGGAGTGGGAGCGGGAGGGCCGCCGAGCAGTACTTC; CDR3 protein: CAWSGSGRAAEQYF
V gene: TRBV7-9; clone size: -; J gene: TRBJ1-2; D gene: -; CDR3 DNA: TGTGCCAGCACCTTGGGTACAGACTATGGCTACACCTTC; CDR3 protein: CASTLGTDYGYTF
V gene: TRBV25-1; clone size: -; J gene: TRBJ2-2; D gene: -; CDR3 DNA: TGTGCCAGCAGACCTCCTAGGAACACCGGGGAGCTGTTTTTT; CDR3 protein: CASRPPRNTGELFF
V gene: TRBV7-9; clone size: once; J gene: TRBJ2-7; D gene: TRBD1; CDR3 DNA: TGTGCCAGCAGCCCCCTCGGGGCAGGGGGCGAGCAGTACTTC; CDR3 protein: CASSPLGAGGEQYF
V gene: TRBV5-1; clone size: -; J gene: TRBJ2-1; D gene: -; CDR3 DNA: TGCGCCAGCAGCTTGACGATCGCTGGGGGCGGGCAGTTCTTC; CDR3 protein: CASSLTIAGGGQFF
V gene: TRBV7-2; clone size: -; J gene: TRBJ1-1; D gene: -; CDR3 DNA: TGTGCCAGCAGCCCTCCCGGGGGAAGGACTGAAGCTTTCTTT; CDR3 protein: CASSPPGGRTEAFF
V gene: TRBV18; clone size: once; J gene: TRBJ2-3; D gene: -; CDR3 DNA: TGTGCCAGCTCACCCGGCAGGCAGGGGTCAGATACGCAGTATTTT; CDR3 protein: CASSPGRQGSDTQYF
V gene: TRBV28; clone size: -; J gene: TRBJ1-1; D gene: TRBD1; CDR3 DNA: TGTGCCAGCAGAGGGACAGGTGTCAACATGAACACTGAAGCTTTCTTT; CDR3 protein: CASRGTGVNMNTEAFF
V gene: TRBV24-1; clone size: -; J gene: TRBJ2-5; D gene: TRBD1; CDR3 DNA: TGTGCCACCAGTGAATACGACAGGGGAGGAGAAGAGACCCAGTACTTC; CDR3 protein: CATSEYDRGGEETQYF
V gene: TRBV19; clone size: -; J gene: TRBJ1-1; D gene: -; CDR3 DNA: TGTGCCAGTTCTCCACCGGACAGACTGAACACTGAAGCTTTCTTT; CDR3 protein: CASSPPDRLNTEAFF
V gene: TRBV19; clone size: once; J gene: TRBJ1-1; D gene: -; CDR3 DNA: TGTGCCAGTAGTATTGACAGAGTGAACACTGAAGCTTTCTTT; CDR3 protein: CASSIDRVNTEAFF
V gene: TRBV28; clone size: -; J gene: TRBJ2-2; D gene: -; CDR3 DNA: TGTGCCAGCAGCCCCCTTTGGACAGAGAACACCGGGGAGCTGTTTTTT; CDR3 protein: CASSPLWTENTGELFF
V gene: TRBV7-3; clone size: few; J gene: TRBJ1-2; D gene: TRBD1; CDR3 DNA: TGTGCCAGCAGCGAGCAGGGGGCTTACGGCTACACCTTC; CDR3 protein: CASSEQGAYGYTF
V gene: TRBV7-8; clone size: -; J gene: TRBJ1-6; D gene: TRBD1; CDR3 DNA: TGTGCCAGCAGCCCCTCCGGGACAGGCAATTCACCCCTCCACTTT; CDR3 protein: CASSPSGTGNSPLHF
V gene: TRBV15; clone size: -; J gene: TRBJ1-2; D gene: TRBD1; CDR3 DNA: TGTGCCACCAGTTCACGGACAGGGCAAGGCTACACCTTC; CDR3 protein: CATSSRTGQGYTF
V gene: TRBV19; clone size: -; J gene: TRBJ2-5; D gene: TRBD1; CDR3 DNA: TGTGCCAGTAGTATCAGTTGGCAGGGGGAAGAGACCCAGTACTTC; CDR3 protein: CASSISWQGEETQYF
V gene: TRBV19; clone size: few; J gene: TRBJ1-2; D gene: TRBD1; CDR3 DNA: TGTGCCAGTAGACCGGGACAGGCGGTCTATGGCTACACCTTC; CDR3 protein: CASRPGQAVYGYTF
V gene: TRBV11-2; clone size: -; J gene: TRBJ1-6; D gene: TRBD1; CDR3 DNA: TGTGCCAGCAGCTTAGCGGGACCGGGACAGAGCTCCTATAATTCACCCCTCCACTTT; CDR3 protein: CASSLAGPGQSSYNSPLHF
V gene: TRBV9; clone size: -; J gene: TRBJ2-2; D gene: TRBD1; CDR3 DNA: TGTGCCAGCAGTGGAGGACAGGGGTACACCGGGGAGCTGTTTTTT; CDR3 protein: CASSGGQGYTGELFF
V gene: TRBV6-5; clone size: -; J gene: TRBJ1-1; D gene: -; CDR3 DNA: TGTGCCAGCAGTTCCCTCCCGGGAGCGAACACTGAAGCTTTCTTT; CDR3 protein: CASSSLPGANTEAFF
V gene: TRBV30; clone size: -; J gene: TRBJ2-1; D gene: TRBD2; CDR3 DNA: TGTGCCTGGAGGGCGGGAGTAGCGGGGGGAAACTACAATGAGCAGTTCTTC; CDR3 protein: CAWRAGVAGGNYNEQFF
V gene: TRBV7-6; clone size: -; J gene: TRBJ1-4; D gene: -; CDR3 DNA: TGTGCCAGCAGCTTATTAATTCCGGGGGCTAATGAAAAACTGTTTTTT; CDR3 protein: CASSLLIPGANEKLFF
V gene: TRBV28; clone size: -; J gene: TRBJ1-5; D gene: -; CDR3 DNA: TGTGCCAGCAGTTTATGCTGCGGGGGGTGGTACTTTGGCAATCAGCCCCAGCATTTT; CDR3 protein: CASSLCCGGWYFGNQPQHF
V gene: TRBV12-3/TRBV12-4; clone size: -; J gene: TRBJ1-1; D gene: -; CDR3 DNA: TGTGCCAGCAGGGTAGCGGAATACACTGAAGCTTTCTTT; CDR3 protein: CASRVAEYTEAFF
V gene: TRBV29-1; clone size: -; J gene: TRBJ2-7; D gene: TRBD1; CDR3 DNA: TGCAGCGTTAACACAGGGGGCAACGAGCAGTACTTC; CDR3 protein: CSVNTGGNEQYF
V gene: TRBV6-4; clone size: once; J gene: TRBJ2-6; D gene: TRBD1; CDR3 DNA: TGTGCCAGCAGTGACTCAGGGGACAGCAGCTCTGGGGCCAACGTCCTGACTTTC; CDR3 protein: CASSDSGDSSSGANVLTF
V gene: TRBV28; clone size: -; J gene: TRBJ1-4; D gene: -; CDR3 DNA: TGTGCCAGCAGTTCCTTCCGACAGGCAAGTCCAACTAATGAAAAACTGTTTTTT; CDR3 protein: CASSSFRQASPTNEKLFF
V gene: TRBV27; clone size: -; J gene: TRBJ2-7; D gene: -; CDR3 DNA: TGTGCCAGCAGTCGGGACTCTACCTACGAGCAGTACTTC; CDR3 protein: CASSRDSTYEQYF
V gene: TRBV4-1; clone size: -; J gene: TRBJ2-1; D gene: -; CDR3 DNA: TGCGCCAGCAGCCAAGCTGGGGGGACCTACAATGAGCAGTTCTTC; CDR3 protein: CASSQAGGTYNEQFF
V gene: TRBV5-1; clone size: once; J gene: TRBJ2-7; D gene: TRBD1; CDR3 DNA: TGCGCCAGCAGCTTGTCCTCCCGGACAGGGTCCTTCTTTCACTACGAGCAGTACTTC; CDR3 protein: CASSLSSRTGSFFHYEQYF
V gene: TRBV6-5; clone size: few; J gene: TRBJ1-1; D gene: -; CDR3 DNA: TGTGCCAGCAGGGACCCCAGAGGGGGGAACACTGAAGCTTTCTTT; CDR3 protein: CASRDPRGGNTEAFF
V gene: TRBV11-2; clone size: -; J gene: TRBJ1-2; D gene: -; CDR3 DNA: TGTGCCAGCAGAACACAGGGAAACCCAACACTCGAAGGCTACACCTTC; CDR3 protein: CASRTQGNPTLEGYTF
V gene: TRBV13; clone size: -; J gene: TRBJ1-1; D gene: TRBD1; CDR3 DNA: TGTGCCAGCAGCCCGAGCGACAGGGGAGCTTTCTTT; CDR3 protein: CASSPSDRGAFF
V gene: TRBV9; clone size: -; J gene: TRBJ2-7; D gene: TRBD1; CDR3 DNA: TGTGCCAGCAGCGGGGGACAGGTCACCTACGAGCAGTACTTC; CDR3 protein: CASSGGQVTYEQYF
V gene: TRBV25-1; clone size: -; J gene: TRBJ1-2; D gene: TRBD1; CDR3 DNA: TGTGCCAGCAGTGGAGACAGGGGGCAAAATCGCGGCTACACCTTC; CDR3 protein: CASSGDRGQNRGYTF
V gene: TRBV7-9; clone size: -; J gene: TRBJ1-1; D gene: -; CDR3 DNA: TGTGCCAGCAGCTTAGCGCAGGGCGAGAACACTGAAGCTTTCTTT; CDR3 protein: CASSLAQGENTEAFF
V gene: TRBV20-1; clone size: -; J gene: TRBJ2-7; D gene: TRBD1; CDR3 DNA: TGCAGTGCTGACAGGGGCCACGAGCAGTACTTC; CDR3 protein: CSADRGHEQYF
V gene: TRBV12-3/TRBV12-4; clone size: -; J gene: TRBJ2-1; D gene: -; CDR3 DNA: TGTGCCAGCAGTTGGGAGAACAATGAGCAGTTCTTC; CDR3 protein: CASSWENNEQFF
V gene: TRBV28; clone size: -; J gene: TRBJ1-1; D gene: TRBD1; CDR3 DNA: TGTGCCAGCAGTCGACAGGGAATTGGGGGGAACACTGAAGCTTTCTTT; CDR3 protein: CASSRQGIGGNTEAFF